The rows below give T cell receptor beta chains drawn from one sample of a study of blood T cell repertoires in COVID-19. Clones were read by immunoSEQ multiplex PCR, and TCRdb kept only the in-frame ones, dropping some. The table shows over 200,000 clones, with roughly 90% occurring only once. Sample: peripheral blood. The receptors originated from a man aged 35 to 55 with active or convalescent COVID-19. The CDR3 runs from the conserved cysteine through the conserved F or W. Each record gives: D gene, clone size, J gene, V gene, CDR3 DNA, CDR3 protein. The D gene is left open where the match is weak. Size is omitted from some rows. Given values are once, few, many or a class for expanded clones.

d_call: -
clone_size: -
j_call: TRBJ1-1
v_call: TRBV28
cdr3_nt: TGTGCCAGCAGTCTCTTCGGGGGGGCCGGAGGCACTGAAGCTTTCTTT
cdr3_aa: CASSLFGGAGGTEAFF

d_call: -
clone_size: -
j_call: TRBJ1-5
v_call: TRBV4-1
cdr3_nt: TGCGCCAGCAGCCAAGATTACTCCAATCAGCCCCAGCATTTT
cdr3_aa: CASSQDYSNQPQHF

d_call: TRBD1
clone_size: -
j_call: TRBJ2-7
v_call: TRBV29-1
cdr3_nt: TGCAGCGTGGTAAGGGACAGCCACTACGAGCAGTACTTC
cdr3_aa: CSVVRDSHYEQYF

d_call: -
clone_size: once
j_call: TRBJ2-5
v_call: TRBV5-4
cdr3_nt: TGTGCCAGCAGCTTGGGGGGAGGCCAAGAGACCCAGTACTTC
cdr3_aa: CASSLGGGQETQYF

d_call: TRBD2
clone_size: -
j_call: TRBJ2-5
v_call: TRBV11-2
cdr3_nt: TGTGCCAGCAGCTTCCGAACTGGACTAGCGGTTAGGGGGACCCAGTACTTC
cdr3_aa: CASSFRTGLAVRGTQYF

d_call: -
clone_size: -
j_call: TRBJ2-5
v_call: TRBV27
cdr3_nt: TGTGCCAGCAGAATACAGGGACAAGAGACCCAGTACTTC
cdr3_aa: CASRIQGQETQYF

d_call: -
clone_size: -
j_call: TRBJ2-5
v_call: TRBV7-3
cdr3_nt: TGTGCCAGCAGCCCCCCCGACTCGGAGACCCAGTACTTC
cdr3_aa: CASSPPDSETQYF

d_call: TRBD2
clone_size: -
j_call: TRBJ2-5
v_call: TRBV24-1
cdr3_nt: TGTGCCACCAGTGAAACTAGCGGGAGTGGAGAGACCCAGTACTTC
cdr3_aa: CATSETSGSGETQYF

d_call: -
clone_size: -
j_call: TRBJ1-6
v_call: TRBV28
cdr3_nt: TGTGCCAGCAGTTCACCGGGCGGGGGAAGTGATAATTCACCCCTCCACTTT
cdr3_aa: CASSSPGGGSDNSPLHF

d_call: TRBD1
clone_size: -
j_call: TRBJ1-4
v_call: TRBV5-1
cdr3_nt: TGCGCCAGCAGCTTGGGACAGGGGTATGAAAAACTGTTTTTT
cdr3_aa: CASSLGQGYEKLFF

d_call: TRBD2
clone_size: -
j_call: TRBJ2-2
v_call: TRBV14
cdr3_nt: TGTGCCAGCAGGAGTAGCGGGGGGTCGAACACCGGGGAGCTGTTTTTT
cdr3_aa: CASRSSGGSNTGELFF

d_call: TRBD1
clone_size: -
j_call: TRBJ1-6
v_call: TRBV7-8
cdr3_nt: TGTGCCAGCAGCTTAAACAGGGGAAACTATAATTCACCCCTCCACTTT
cdr3_aa: CASSLNRGNYNSPLHF

d_call: TRBD1
clone_size: -
j_call: TRBJ1-2
v_call: TRBV4-1
cdr3_nt: TGCGCCAGCAGCTCCACCCCCGGACAGGGAAGGGCTGGCTACACCTTC
cdr3_aa: CASSSTPGQGRAGYTF

d_call: TRBD1
clone_size: -
j_call: TRBJ1-2
v_call: TRBV28
cdr3_nt: TGTGCCAGCAGTTTAGGGACAGGGGTGGGTGGCTACACCTTC
cdr3_aa: CASSLGTGVGGYTF

d_call: TRBD1
clone_size: -
j_call: TRBJ2-7
v_call: TRBV10-2
cdr3_nt: TGCGCCAGCAGTGAGCAACATCCCGCGTCAGGGGGATGGAACGAGCAGTACTTC
cdr3_aa: CASSEQHPASGGWNEQYF

d_call: TRBD1
clone_size: -
j_call: TRBJ1-2
v_call: TRBV6-5
cdr3_nt: TGTGCCAGCAGAGGACAGGGGCTACCAGGCTATGGCTACACCTTC
cdr3_aa: CASRGQGLPGYGYTF

d_call: TRBD1
clone_size: -
j_call: TRBJ2-1
v_call: TRBV7-7
cdr3_nt: TGTGCTAGCAGCTCGACAGGGCTTGGGAATGAGCAGTTCTTC
cdr3_aa: CASSSTGLGNEQFF

d_call: -
clone_size: -
j_call: TRBJ2-2
v_call: TRBV25-1
cdr3_nt: TGTGCCAGCAGTGGTCCTAGCGTGTCCGGGGAGCTGTTTTTT
cdr3_aa: CASSGPSVSGELFF

d_call: -
clone_size: -
j_call: TRBJ1-2
v_call: TRBV21-1
cdr3_nt: TGTGCCAGCAGCAGGGGACAGGGGGGCTACACCTTC
cdr3_aa: CASSRGQGGYTF

d_call: -
clone_size: -
j_call: TRBJ2-2
v_call: TRBV11-3
cdr3_nt: TGTGCCAGCAGCCCCGGACTGAGGGCCGGGGAGCTGTTTTTT
cdr3_aa: CASSPGLRAGELFF

d_call: TRBD1
clone_size: -
j_call: TRBJ2-7
v_call: TRBV5-4
cdr3_nt: TGTGCCAGCAGCACCCGGGACAGGGCTTACGAGCAGTACTTC
cdr3_aa: CASSTRDRAYEQYF

d_call: -
clone_size: few
j_call: TRBJ1-2
v_call: TRBV5-4
cdr3_nt: TGTGCCAGCAGCTTAGGTGGCAGCGAGCGGTATGGCTACACCTTC
cdr3_aa: CASSLGGSERYGYTF

d_call: TRBD1
clone_size: once
j_call: TRBJ2-6
v_call: TRBV30
cdr3_nt: TGTGCCTGGAGTCTAGGGGGCGCGGGTGTCCTGACTTTC
cdr3_aa: CAWSLGGAGVLTF

d_call: -
clone_size: -
j_call: TRBJ2-3
v_call: TRBV5-1
cdr3_nt: TGCGCCAGCAGCCCGGGAGCGCCGCCTGGTGATACGCAGTATTTT
cdr3_aa: CASSPGAPPGDTQYF

d_call: TRBD2
clone_size: -
j_call: TRBJ2-5
v_call: TRBV3-1/TRBV3-2
cdr3_nt: TGTGCCAGCAGCCTGCCCGGGACTAGCCGGTTTGACTTC
cdr3_aa: CASSLPGTSRFDF

d_call: -
clone_size: -
j_call: TRBJ1-1
v_call: TRBV19
cdr3_nt: TGTGCCAGTAGTATAGGAGGGAACACTGAAGCTTTCTTT
cdr3_aa: CASSIGGNTEAFF

d_call: TRBD2
clone_size: -
j_call: TRBJ2-1
v_call: TRBV28
cdr3_nt: TGTGCCAGCAGTTTAGGCGGGAGTGCCTACAATGAGCAGTTCTTC
cdr3_aa: CASSLGGSAYNEQFF

d_call: -
clone_size: -
j_call: TRBJ2-2
v_call: TRBV18
cdr3_nt: TGTGCCAGCTCACCATACCGGGGACACCTGAACACCGGGGAGCTGTTTTTT
cdr3_aa: CASSPYRGHLNTGELFF

d_call: -
clone_size: -
j_call: TRBJ1-2
v_call: TRBV15
cdr3_nt: TGTGCCACCAGCAGAGACCCTGTGGGGGGGCAGGGCTACACCTTC
cdr3_aa: CATSRDPVGGQGYTF

d_call: -
clone_size: -
j_call: TRBJ2-7
v_call: TRBV19
cdr3_nt: TGTGCCAGTAGTGTCGCAGGAAGTGTCTACGAGCAGTACTTC
cdr3_aa: CASSVAGSVYEQYF

d_call: -
clone_size: -
j_call: TRBJ1-6
v_call: TRBV10-3
cdr3_nt: TGTGCCATCAGTGGGACAGTAAATTCACCCCTCCACTTT
cdr3_aa: CAISGTVNSPLHF

d_call: -
clone_size: -
j_call: TRBJ1-2
v_call: TRBV24-1
cdr3_nt: TGTGCCACCAGTGATGGGGGGGCCGGTTATGGCTACACCTTC
cdr3_aa: CATSDGGAGYGYTF

d_call: TRBD1
clone_size: once
j_call: TRBJ1-4
v_call: TRBV10-3
cdr3_nt: TGTGCCATCAGTGAGATCGGGACAGGTTACGAAAAACTGTTTTTT
cdr3_aa: CAISEIGTGYEKLFF

d_call: -
clone_size: -
j_call: TRBJ2-6
v_call: TRBV7-3
cdr3_nt: TGTGCCAGCAGCCTGGACAGCCTAATGAGATCTGGGGCCAACGTCCTGACTTTC
cdr3_aa: CASSLDSLMRSGANVLTF

d_call: -
clone_size: -
j_call: TRBJ1-1
v_call: TRBV28
cdr3_nt: TGTGCCAGCAGTCCCCCCGGACAGAACACTGAAGCTTTCTTT
cdr3_aa: CASSPPGQNTEAFF

d_call: -
clone_size: -
j_call: TRBJ1-5
v_call: TRBV7-3
cdr3_nt: TGTGCCAGCAGCTTAAACCCCCCCCAGAGGAGAGATCAGCCCCAGCATTTT
cdr3_aa: CASSLNPPQRRDQPQHF

d_call: -
clone_size: once
j_call: TRBJ2-7
v_call: TRBV28
cdr3_nt: TGTGCCAGCAACACACAGGGAACTTCTGGCGAGCAGTACTTC
cdr3_aa: CASNTQGTSGEQYF

d_call: TRBD1
clone_size: -
j_call: TRBJ1-4
v_call: TRBV5-1
cdr3_nt: TGCGCCAGCAGCTTGGGTGTGGCAGGGGGACATGAAAAACTGTTTTTT
cdr3_aa: CASSLGVAGGHEKLFF

d_call: TRBD2
clone_size: -
j_call: TRBJ2-5
v_call: TRBV6-5
cdr3_nt: TGTGCCAGCAGTTACTCCCAGCGGGGGGGCCGAGAGACCCAGTACTTC
cdr3_aa: CASSYSQRGGRETQYF

d_call: TRBD2
clone_size: -
j_call: TRBJ2-2
v_call: TRBV5-1
cdr3_nt: TGCGCCAGCAGCTCACCGACTAGCGGCGTCTTCGCGAACACCGGGGAGCTGTTTTTT
cdr3_aa: CASSSPTSGVFANTGELFF

d_call: -
clone_size: once
j_call: TRBJ1-1
v_call: TRBV6-2/TRBV6-3
cdr3_nt: TGTGCCAGCAGTAAACAGGGTGGTTACACTGAAGCTTTCTTT
cdr3_aa: CASSKQGGYTEAFF

d_call: TRBD2
clone_size: -
j_call: TRBJ2-1
v_call: TRBV10-2
cdr3_nt: TGCGCCAGCAGGTCACTAGCGGGGGGGGTCAGTGAGCAGTTCTTC
cdr3_aa: CASRSLAGGVSEQFF

d_call: -
clone_size: -
j_call: TRBJ2-3
v_call: TRBV15
cdr3_nt: TGTGCCACCAGCAGCGGGACTCCCATTTCGGCCACAGATACGCAGTATTTT
cdr3_aa: CATSSGTPISATDTQYF

d_call: TRBD2
clone_size: -
j_call: TRBJ2-2
v_call: TRBV18
cdr3_nt: TGTGCCAGCTCACCATTTGGGCGGGAGAGCACCGGGGAGCTGTTTTTT
cdr3_aa: CASSPFGRESTGELFF

d_call: -
clone_size: -
j_call: TRBJ2-2
v_call: TRBV2
cdr3_nt: TGTGCCAGCAGTTTACAGGGAGACACCGGGGAGCTGTTTTTT
cdr3_aa: CASSLQGDTGELFF

d_call: -
clone_size: -
j_call: TRBJ1-5
v_call: TRBV5-1
cdr3_nt: TGCGCCAGCAGCTTCACGGCGGGAGCCTATCAGCCCCAGCATTTT
cdr3_aa: CASSFTAGAYQPQHF

d_call: -
clone_size: once
j_call: TRBJ2-3
v_call: TRBV5-1
cdr3_nt: TGCGCCAGCAGCGGCCAGGGTGGTACAGATACGCAGTATTTT
cdr3_aa: CASSGQGGTDTQYF

d_call: TRBD1
clone_size: -
j_call: TRBJ2-7
v_call: TRBV15
cdr3_nt: TGTGCCACCAGCAGTACCCGAGGGGGCAGAGACGAGCAGTACTTC
cdr3_aa: CATSSTRGGRDEQYF

d_call: -
clone_size: -
j_call: TRBJ2-2
v_call: TRBV5-4
cdr3_nt: TGTGCCAGCAGCTTGGCCCCAGGAGGGTACACCGGGGAGCTGTTTTTT
cdr3_aa: CASSLAPGGYTGELFF

d_call: TRBD1
clone_size: -
j_call: TRBJ1-4
v_call: TRBV9
cdr3_nt: TGTGCCAGCAGCGCGGGACAGGGGAATGAAAAACTGTTTTTT
cdr3_aa: CASSAGQGNEKLFF

d_call: -
clone_size: -
j_call: TRBJ1-1
v_call: TRBV18
cdr3_nt: TGTGCCAGCTCACCGGGACTAGGGAACACTGAAGCTTTCTTT
cdr3_aa: CASSPGLGNTEAFF

d_call: -
clone_size: once
j_call: TRBJ1-3
v_call: TRBV11-2
cdr3_nt: TGTGCCAGCAGCTCTCCTTACAGAAACACCATATATTTT
cdr3_aa: CASSSPYRNTIYF